Listed here is a single TCR beta chain. Its target is not known. Trimming cost V 7 bases and J 8 bases; bases outside gene matches: 8. CDR1 and CDR2 from the germline V gene are SNHLY and FYNNEI. CDR3 length equals 14 residues. This specimen comes from a study of T cell responses to AZD1222 COVID-19 vaccine. Study outcomes and limitations: Clonal diversity was possibly underestimated, and the donors were mostly white British, with more females. AZD1222 recipients seropositive at baseline numbered only six or seven. Vaccination with two AZD1222 doses was followed by a rise in Spike-specific TCR breadth and depth.

Clones were sequenced by immunoSEQ multiplex PCR, and TCRdb holds only the in-frame ones, with some missing. The sample shows 100,000 to 140,000 clones, around 90% of them seen only once. This material consisted of peripheral blood, taken on day 0 of AZD1222 vaccination. This receptor was identified in an adult in good health. The chain combines TRBV2 with TRBJ1-4; TRBD1 matches at 9 bases. The CDR3 sequence: CASTGQGILEKLFF. The CDR3 DNA follows: TGTGCCAGCACCGGACAGGGGATTTTGGAAAAACTGTTTTTT.